Listed here are 12 T cell receptor beta chains from one sample, sequenced in a study of shared clonotypes between healthy human individuals. Sequencing used immunoSEQ multiplex PCR; TCRdb keeps in-frame clones, though not all of them. The repertoire includes about 2 million clones, about 95% of them detected once, and roughly 1% sits in the top ten. Naive CD8 cells lacked CD45RO and underwent positive selection for CCR7, leaving out terminally differentiated effector memory CD45RA+ cells. Sequenced input: naive CD8+ T cells sorted from blood. Every receptor here comes from a man younger than 35 in good health.

The J gene is TRBJ1-1, the V gene TRBV11-2; 9 positions agree with TRBD1. Germline CDR1 reads SGHAT; CDR2 reads FQNNGV. V dropped 6 bases and J dropped 7; count of bases not matched to a gene: 9. This CDR3 has 14 residues. CDR3 DNA: TGTGCCAGCAGGCCGGGACAGGGTTTCTTTGAAGCTTTCTTT. This gives the protein CASRPGQGFFEAFF.

The chain uses TRBV5-8 and TRBJ2-1; D is ambiguous. CDR1 and CDR2 from the germline V gene are SGHTS and YDEGEE. The germline V and J ends were trimmed by 1 base and 4 bases, with 6 bases remaining between them. The CDR3 is 13 residues long. CDR3 nucleotides: TGTGCCAGCAGCTTGTCAGAGTACAATGAGCAGTTCTTC. Protein product: CASSLSEYNEQFF.

The rearrangement joins TRBV13 to TRBJ2-7; D not certain. CDR1 is PRHDT, CDR2 FYEKMQ, per germline (reference sequence). The CDR3 sequence is 13 residues long. The ends were cut back, 6 bases at V and 7 bases at J, with 16 bases in the middle. CDR3 in DNA: TGTGCCAGCAGTTCGAGCGAGTGGTCGGAGCAGTACTTC. Translating gives CASSSSEWSEQYF.

This sequence joins TRBV5-4 and TRBJ2-7; TRBD1 agrees at 7 bases. The CDR3 loop spans 13 amino acids. V lost 4 bases, J lost 5 bases, and 6 bases stayed unmatched. Per germline, CDR1 SGHNT and CDR2 YYREEE (reference sequence). CDR3 protein: CASSEGAPDEQYF. The CDR3 coding sequence is TGTGCCAGCAGCGAGGGGGCGCCGGACGAGCAGTACTTC.

Remarks on this clone: Other DNA sequences in this sample translate to the same CDR3. This sequence joins TRBV5-4 and TRBJ2-5, with 10 bases matching TRBD2. This CDR3 is built from 15 residues. Germline CDR1 and CDR2: SGHNT and YYREEE (reference sequence). V lost 0 bases, J lost 2 bases, and 1 base stayed unmatched. The CDR3 region has the DNA TGTGCCAGCAGCTTGGGTAGCGGGGGGCAAGAGACCCAGTACTTC. As protein: CASSLGSGGQETQYF.

The chain recombines TRBV28 with TRBJ1-2; TRBD1 agrees at 9 bases. The CDR3 spans 15 residues. Germline V lookup: CDR1 MDHEN, CDR2 SYDVKM. The J segment lost 2 bases and the V segment lost 5 bases, leaving 6 bases of the junction unmatched. The CDR3 is CASSTGQGLNYGYTF. CDR3 nucleotides: TGTGCCAGCAGTACGGGACAGGGCTTGAACTATGGCTACACCTTC.

The chain recombines TRBV13 with TRBJ2-7; 8 bases are shared with TRBD1. The length of the CDR3 is 14 residues. Per germline, CDR1 PRHDT and CDR2 FYEKMQ (reference sequence). The V segment lost 4 bases and the J segment 4 bases; nucleotides outside the gene matches: 6. The chain's CDR3 is CASSSDRERYEQYF. CDR3 nucleotide sequence: TGTGCCAGCAGCTCGGACAGGGAGCGGTACGAGCAGTACTTC.

The CDR3 loop is CASSDGDGAGYGYTF. DNA for the CDR3: TGTGCCAGCAGTGATGGGGACGGGGCGGGTTATGGCTACACCTTC. The V gene is TRBV6-4, the J gene TRBJ1-2, with D perhaps TRBD1 (5 bases). V shed 3 bases and J shed 5 bases, with 16 bases lying between them. Germline CDR1 is MRHNA and CDR2 is SNTAGT. This CDR3 has 15 amino acids.

This clone showed up just once. The CDR3 bases are TGTGCCTCGGGGGAGGGCAATCAGCCCCAGCATTTT. This gives the protein CASGEGNQPQHF. The chain couples TRBV6-1 to TRBJ1-5; D is possibly TRBD1 (5 bases). V lost 11 bases, J lost 2 bases, and 10 bases lay in between. The CDR3 length is 12 residues. Germline CDR1 is MNHNS and CDR2 is SASEGT.

The V call is TRBV2, the J call TRBJ1-1, with 10 bases that match TRBD1. Germline lookup yields CDR1 SNHLY and CDR2 FYNNEI. V gave up 8 bases and J gave up 0 bases; unmatched junction bases: 3. The CDR3 runs 14 residues. CDR3 coding DNA: TGTGCCAGCTTGGGACAGGGGATGAACACTGAAGCTTTCTTT. This gives the protein CASLGQGMNTEAFF. The variable domain in full, completed from reference TRBV2 and TRBJ1-1, reads EPEVTQTPSHQVTQMGQEVILRCVPISNHLYFYWYRQILGQKVEFLVSFYNNEISEKSEIFDDQFSVERPDGSNFTLKIRSTKLEDSAMYFCASLGQGMNTEAFFGQGTRLTVV.

The chain couples TRBV4-1 to TRBJ2-7, with unresolved D. Germline CDR1 is MGHRA and CDR2 is YSYEKL. The CDR3 runs to 14 residues. The V end lost 2 bases, the J end lost 3 bases, and 11 bases lay between the germline ends. CDR3 loop: CASSQFVGDYEQYF. The DNA for the CDR3 is TGCGCCAGCAGCCAATTTGTTGGGGACTACGAGCAGTACTTC.

For the CDR3, the DNA is TGTGCCAGCAGCTTGGAATCGGAGTCCGTCGCTGAAGCTTTCTTT. As protein: CASSLESESVAEAFF. The chain carries TRBV5-6 and TRBJ1-1; D gene uncertain. Looked up from germline, CDR1 is SGHDT and CDR2 is YYEEEE. The CDR3 totals 15 residues. V shed 0 bases and J shed 6 bases, with 15 bases lying between them.